This entry features one TCR beta chain sequence. Authors' processing steps: Amplification from reference gene primers served as the basis for estimated nucleated cell counts. Assay used: immunoSEQ multiplex PCR; TCRdb lists only in-frame clones, some missing. V and J calls and clone size are given by that table; D and trimming were obtained from the DNA. This table holds roughly 240,000 clones, about 87% found once. This CDR3 is 14 amino acids long. V shed 6 bases and J 3 bases; nucleotides not matched to a gene: 8. Germline V CDR1 and CDR2: SNHLY, FYNNEI. These data come from a study of blood T cell repertoires in COVID-19. Study overall: From the United States, Italy and Spain came samples of acute and convalescent COVID-19.

The study drew participants aged about 18 to 95 years from 20 to 30 US areas. Assignments of participants to cohorts depended upon their own reported clinical history. Sequenced: PBMCs or T cells enriched from blood (not recorded which). The TCR was taken from a middle-aged woman with acute COVID-19. This chain joins TRBV2 and TRBJ2-7; 7 positions agree with TRBD2. The CDR3 DNA sequence: TGTGCCAGCAGCGTCCCGGGACTATTCTACGAGCAGTACTTC. It yields the protein CASSVPGLFYEQYF.